This TCR beta chain was documented in a study of blood T cells in healthy people across ages (dated by TCRdb to between 2014 and 2017). Some background on the complete study: In model experiments, template switching captured roughly one uniquely barcoded TCR beta cDNA molecule for every two T cells. The study measured age-related changes in TCR beta repertoire diversity using deep sequencing normalized with unique cDNA molecular identifiers. Donors were grouped into four age groups: young (average 16 years), middle-aged (39), aged (roughly 67) and long-lived (over 80). To avoid experimental bias, donors of different ages were distributed randomly across sequencing lanes. The study analyzed two additional independent replicas of 1 million unique cDNA reads from the same blood draw for two donors, one aged 18 to 29 and one aged 80 or older. The paper's findings and limits, for the study overall: A strong correlation was found between observed TCR beta diversity and the percentage of naive T cells measured by flow cytometry. The long-lived group showed more naive CD4+ T cells, fewer expanded clones and increased TCR diversity than the aged group, suggesting age selection. Because profiling used bulk unsorted PBMCs, naive and antigen-experienced compartments could not be compared conclusively. The CMV infection status of donors was not known, potentially confounding age-related changes in expanded clonotypes. Estimates of total diversity from one million sequenced T cells were regarded as lower bounds and underestimates. As age increased, observed TCR beta diversity per million T cells dropped in a roughly linear way, and a significant reduction was already evident by age approximately 40.

The library was prepared using 5' RACE. A second PCR of roughly 7 to 11 cycles was performed with a sample-barcoded 5' primer and a J-beta primer mix. A template-switch 5' adaptor carrying 12 random nucleotides introduced a unique molecular identifier onto each TCR beta cDNA molecule. Each sample yielded at least 3 million CDR3-containing paired-end reads. First-strand cDNA was synthesized from all RNA with the Mint cDNA synthesis kit, primed by a TRBC-specific oligonucleotide. Following uracil-DNA glycosylase treatment, all cDNA underwent a first 18-cycle PCR with the universal primers M1SS and BC2_uni_R. In the paper's pipeline: Normalization of each sample was performed by random selection of 1 million high-quality reads, each carrying a distinct molecular identifier. Reads sharing molecular identifiers were discarded rather than binned into consensus sequences. MiTCR, set to a Q25 quality threshold and the strictest error-elimination algorithm, was used for CDR3 identification, clonotype clustering and error correction. A nonparametric unseen species model with Euler transformation was used to estimate lower-bound total TCR beta diversity. TCRdb reworked the public reads: Q25 trimming with fastp, MiXCR clone assembly, productive beta chains retained. Rows are combined by CDR3 protein, so each entry shows the most common genes and DNA. For this entry, the V and J calls and clone size follow TCRdb and not the study's own pipeline. A total of fewer than 2,000,000 distinct CDR3 sequences appear in this sample, approximately 40% of them only once. Of the sample, around 23% is held by the ten largest clones.

This clonotype was counted a few times. Its antigen is currently not known. Base qualities are not at hand, and no much larger clone is one base apart. The roughly 39 donors, aged about 6 to 100 years, were systemically healthy Caucasian individuals from Russia. Approximately 9.7 milliliters of peripheral blood were drawn from each donor into EDTA-treated Vacutainer tubes. Ficoll-Paque density-gradient centrifugation was used to isolate PBMCs, with at least 6.5 million per sample. Trizol reagent was used to extract total RNA from the PBMCs, yielding at least 6 micrograms per sample. The percentages of naive CD45RAhigh/CD27high T cells were determined by flow cytometry on a PBMC aliquot from every donor. The source material was blood. This TCR was recovered from a human donor in good health.

The CDR3 loop reads CASSQVVGGSYEQYF. The nucleotide sequence is given as TGTGCCAGCAGCCAAGTCGTGGGGGGTTCCTACGAGCAGTACTTC. This receptor chain uses TRBV4-2 and TRBJ2-7; 6 matching bases give a weak D call of TRBD2. CDR1 is given as LGHNA and CDR2 as YNFKEQ, both from the germline V gene. The CDR3 sequence holds 15 residues, the cysteine and phenylalanine included. Left in the record is the CDR3 DNA by itself, 45 bases read in frame from the first base. V drops 1 base and J drops 1 base, leaving 11 bases in between.